The 25 T cell receptor beta chains reported below all come from one sample, sequenced in a study of blood T cell repertoires in COVID-19. TCRdb's table, derived via immunoSEQ multiplex PCR, lists solely in-frame clones and lacks some. The data contain around 160,000 clones, roughly 84% of them singletons. Sequences were obtained from PBMCs or T cells enriched from blood (not recorded which). All receptors derive from a woman in her forties or fifties who had been exposed to COVID-19.

The genes are TRBV9 and TRBJ2-7, with D possibly TRBD1 on 6 matching bases. The V gene's germline CDR1 is SGDLS and CDR2 YYNGEE. This CDR3 is built from 10 residues. The ends were cut back, 9 bases at V and 9 bases at J, with 13 bases in the middle. The chain's CDR3 is CATEGDAQYF. DNA for the CDR3: TGTGCCACCGAGGGGGATGCGCAGTACTTC.

The chain employs TRBV15 and TRBJ1-3, with D uncertain. The germline gives CDR1 LNHNV, CDR2 YYDKDF (reference sequence). With 3 bases removed from V and 0 bases from J, the gap between germline ends came to 15 bases. The CDR3 spans 17 residues. The CDR3 protein is CATSRGGRGTSGNTIYF. CDR3 in DNA: TGTGCCACCAGCAGGGGAGGACGGGGAACCTCTGGAAACACCATATATTTT.

The chain combines TRBV15 with TRBJ1-5; D not certain. Germline CDR1 and CDR2: LNHNV and YYDKDF (reference sequence). The germline V and J ends were trimmed by 5 bases and 5 bases, with 19 bases remaining between them. The CDR3 totals 16 residues. The CDR3 DNA follows: TGTGCCACCAGCGGAGGAGGGCCTATGAGAGATCAGCCCCAGCATTTT. Translation gives CATSGGGPMRDQPQHF.

The chain employs TRBV5-1 and TRBJ1-1; 7 positions agree with TRBD1. V lost 2 bases and J lost 2; bases outside the gene matches: 6. Germline CDR1 is SGHRS and CDR2 is YFSETQ. The CDR3 spans 15 residues. The CDR3 spells CASSFFDRDNTEAFF. In nucleotides, the CDR3 is TGCGCCAGCAGCTTCTTCGACAGGGATAACACTGAAGCTTTCTTT. The variable domain in full, with the rest retrieved from reference TRBV5-1 and TRBJ1-1, is KAGVTQTPRYLIKTRGQQVTLSCSPISGHRSVSWYQQTPGQGLQFLFEYFSETQRNKGNFPGRFSGRQFSNSRSEMNVSTLELGDSALYLCASSFFDRDNTEAFFGQGTRLTVV.

The chain joins TRBV27 to TRBJ2-7; TRBD2 matches 7 bases. The J segment lost 2 bases and the V segment lost 5 bases, leaving 6 bases of the junction unmatched. The germline CDR1 and CDR2 sequences are MNHEY and SMNVEV (reference sequence). This CDR3 region has 14 residues. The CDR3 DNA follows: TGTGCCAGCAGTCCTTATCTAGCGGCCTACGAGCAGTACTTC. Its translation: CASSPYLAAYEQYF.

This chain connects TRBV6-2 or TRBV6-3 to TRBJ2-7, with a tentative D call TRBD1 (6 bases). Germline CDR1 and CDR2: MNHEY and SVGEGT. V was pared by 5 bases and J by 4 bases, with 18 bases between. This CDR3 comprises 15 residues. The CDR3 region is CASSPPGTSLYEQYF. In nucleotides, the CDR3 is TGTGCCAGCAGTCCCCCCGGGACATCTCTTTACGAGCAGTACTTC.

This rearrangement joins TRBV7-9 to TRBJ2-1, with D uncertain. CDR1 and CDR2 (germline): SEHNR, FQNEAQ (reference sequence). V gave up 1 base and J gave up 5 bases, with 12 bases separating them. This CDR3 region has 15 residues. The CDR3 protein is CASSLVQWYNNEQFF. The CDR3 DNA reads TGTGCCAGCAGCTTAGTTCAGTGGTACAACAATGAGCAGTTCTTC.

The chain links TRBV5-1 to TRBJ2-1; no clear D. The CDR3 covers 15 residues. Trimming removed 0 bases at V and 8 bases at J, with 15 bases between. The V gene's germline CDR1 is SGHRS and CDR2 YFSETQ. CDR3 bases: TGCGCCAGCAGCTTGGCCGGCAGGTATGTCGATGAGCAGTTCTTC. Translating it yields CASSLAGRYVDEQFF. Variable domain in full (rest from reference TRBV5-1 and TRBJ2-1): KAGVTQTPRYLIKTRGQQVTLSCSPISGHRSVSWYQQTPGQGLQFLFEYFSETQRNKGNFPGRFSGRQFSNSRSEMNVSTLELGDSALYLCASSLAGRYVDEQFFGPGTRLTVL.

This clone was counted a single time. This rearrangement joins TRBV4-2 to TRBJ2-3; D gene ambiguous. Germline values: CDR1 LGHNA, CDR2 YNFKEQ. The V end was cut by 1 base, the J end by 5 bases, with 7 bases between. This CDR3 contains 13 residues. CDR3 DNA: TGTGCCAGCAGCCAAGTCCCGGGAGATACGCAGTATTTT. Translating it yields CASSQVPGDTQYF.

This rearrangement joins TRBV5-1 to TRBJ1-3; 10 nucleotides line up with TRBD1. Germline assignment: CDR1 SGHRS and CDR2 YFSETQ. J lost 2 bases, V lost 4 bases, and 6 bases had no gene match. CDR3 length equals 16 residues. The CDR3 nucleotides read TGCGCCAGCAGCCCCAGACAGGGGGCTCCTGGAAACACCATATATTTT. As protein: CASSPRQGAPGNTIYF. The whole variable domain, remainder taken from reference TRBV5-1 and TRBJ1-3, is KAGVTQTPRYLIKTRGQQVTLSCSPISGHRSVSWYQQTPGQGLQFLFEYFSETQRNKGNFPGRFSGRQFSNSRSEMNVSTLELGDSALYLCASSPRQGAPGNTIYFGEGSWLTVV.

In its sample, this clone was seen a few times. The V gene is TRBV19, the J gene TRBJ1-5; 7 bases fit TRBD1. The germline V gene has CDR1 LNHDA and CDR2 SQIVND (reference sequence). The CDR3 loop spans 15 amino acids. V shed 5 bases, J shed 4 bases, and the junction held 8 bases outside the gene matches. Here the CDR3 reads CASSALGQRNQPQHF. The CDR3 nucleotides are TGTGCCAGTAGTGCGTTGGGACAGAGAAATCAGCCCCAGCATTTT. Looking up the rest from reference TRBV19 and TRBJ1-5 gives the full variable domain: DGGITQSPKYLFRKEGQNVTLSCEQNLNHDAMYWYRQDPGQGLRLIYYSQIVNDFQKGDIAEGYSVSREKKESFPLTVTSAQKNPTAFYLCASSALGQRNQPQHFGDGTRLSIL.

In nucleotides, the CDR3 is TGTGCCACCTCTCGGGGGAATAGCGGGGGGTCAAGCTCCTACAATGAGCAGTTCTTC. Residues: CATSRGNSGGSSSYNEQFF. This chain connects TRBV10-3 to TRBJ2-1; 10 bases are a match to TRBD2. The CDR3 is made up of 19 amino acids. CDR1 is ENHRY and CDR2 is SYGVKD in the germline V gene. V dropped 10 bases and J dropped 0; count of bases not matched to a gene: 18.

This sequence joins TRBV19 and TRBJ1-1; D gene unclear. CDR1 is LNHDA, CDR2 SQIVND, per germline (reference sequence). The length of the CDR3 is 15 residues. Trimming took 7 bases from V and 0 from J, leaving 15 bases between them. The CDR3 sequence: CASTQGRLMNTEAFF. CDR3 in DNA: TGTGCCAGTACCCAAGGGAGACTGATGAACACTGAAGCTTTCTTT.

The gene calls are TRBV5-5 and TRBJ2-1; D ambiguous. The V gene lost 0 bases and the J gene lost 0 bases, with 7 bases spanning the gap. Per the germline V gene, CDR1 is SGHKS and CDR2 is YYEKEE (reference sequence). CDR3 length equals 15 residues. The CDR3 coding sequence is TGTGCCAGCAGCTTGGTGTCCTACTCCTACAATGAGCAGTTCTTC. This encodes CASSLVSYSYNEQFF.

Only a few counts were recorded for this clone. The J gene is TRBJ2-7, the V gene TRBV19, with 10 bases matching TRBD1. CDR1 is LNHDA and CDR2 is SQIVND in the germline V gene (reference sequence). V gave up 8 bases and J gave up 6 bases; unmatched junction bases: 7. CDR3 size: 13 residues. The CDR3: CASAGTGVAEQYF. CDR3 sequence (DNA): TGTGCCAGTGCCGGGACAGGGGTTGCCGAGCAGTACTTC.

This chain's CDR3 is CASSLLGNTIYF. The CDR3 nucleotides read TGTGCCAGCAGCTTACTGGGAAACACCATATATTTT. V usage is TRBV7-9 and J usage is TRBJ1-3; D uncertain. Germline assignment: CDR1 SEHNR and CDR2 FQNEAQ (reference sequence). This CDR3 comprises 12 residues. Trimming took off 2 bases at V and 4 bases at J, with 3 bases between the two ends.

This chain links TRBV19 with TRBJ2-2; possible D gene TRBD1, 5 bases. Trimming removed 6 bases from V and 6 bases from J, with 14 bases in between. The CDR3 covers 14 residues. CDR1 and CDR2 from the germline V gene are LNHDA and SQIVND (reference sequence). The CDR3 nucleotides read TGTGCCAGTAGAGGGGCCCCTTTACCCGGGGAGCTGTTTTTT. It yields the protein CASRGAPLPGELFF.

The chain has TRBV7-8 and TRBJ2-1; 8 nucleotides match TRBD1. Germline V gene data show CDR1 as SGHVS and CDR2 as FQNEAQ. This CDR3 has 15 amino acids. Losses at the gene ends were 5 bases for V and 4 bases for J; bases not matched to a gene: 7. CDR3 DNA: TGTGCCAGCAGCACCCGACAGGGGAAGTACAATGAGCAGTTCTTC. Translated: CASSTRQGKYNEQFF.

CDR3 DNA sequence: TGTGCCAGCAGCTTCCGGGGGGCCGACAAAAACATTCAGTACTTC. It codes for CASSFRGADKNIQYF. This rearrangement joins TRBV9 to TRBJ2-4; tentative D call: TRBD2 (7 bases). CDR1 and CDR2 (germline): SGDLS, YYNGEE. The V end was cut by 4 bases, the J end by 3 bases, with 14 bases between. This CDR3 region has 15 residues. Based on the CDR3 plus reference TRBV9 and TRBJ2-4, the full variable domain is DSGVTQTPKHLITATGQRVTLRCSPRSGDLSVYWYQQSLDQGLQFLIQYYNGEERAKGNILERFSAQQFPDLHSELNLSSLELGDSALYFCASSFRGADKNIQYFGAGTRLSVL.

The chain joins TRBV5-1 to TRBJ2-7; TRBD2 matches at 13 bases. The CDR3 loop spans 16 amino acids. The germline V gene encodes CDR1 SGHRS and CDR2 YFSETQ. The V and J ends lost 4 bases and 5 bases, in that order; junction bases with no gene match: 9. The CDR3 nucleotides are TGCGCCAGCAGCCTAACTGGACTAGCGGGAGCTGACGAGCAGTACTTC. Translation: CASSLTGLAGADEQYF.

The V call is TRBV7-2, the J call TRBJ2-2, with 7 bases matching TRBD1. The CDR3 loop spans 15 amino acids. In germline, CDR1 is SGHTA, CDR2 FQGNSA. Trimming took 0 bases from V and 8 from J; bases not matched to a gene: 6. For the CDR3, the DNA is TGTGCCAGCAGCTTAGCCGGGACAGAGAGGGGGGAGCTGTTTTTT. Its translation: CASSLAGTERGELFF. The variable domain in full, with the rest retrieved from reference TRBV7-2 and TRBJ2-2, is GAGVSQSPSNKVTEKGKDVELRCDPISGHTALYWYRQSLGQGLEFLIYFQGNSAPDKSGLPSDRFSAERTGGSVSTLTIQRTQQEDSAVYLCASSLAGTERGELFFGEGSRLTVL.

Many counts were recorded for this clone. J is TRBJ2-3 and V is TRBV9; the D gene is possibly TRBD1 (6 bases). The germline V gene has CDR1 SGDLS and CDR2 YYNGEE. The CDR3 is 15 residues long. V lost 0 bases and J 2 bases, leaving 10 bases between the germline ends. CDR3 loop: CASSVVPGHTDTQYF. CDR3 DNA: TGTGCCAGCAGCGTAGTTCCGGGACACACAGATACGCAGTATTTT.

The DNA for the CDR3 is TGCAGTGCGAGTATGGCGGGATCGTCCGCAGATACGCAGTATTTT. Translated: CSASMAGSSADTQYF. The V gene is TRBV20-1, the J gene TRBJ2-3; TRBD2 might be the D (6 bases). The CDR3 is 15 residues long. The V and J ends lost 6 bases and 4 bases respectively, with 20 bases between them. Germline assignment: CDR1 DFQATT and CDR2 SNEGSKA (reference sequence).

The V call is TRBV6-1, the J call TRBJ1-5; D is possibly TRBD1 (5 bases). The CDR3 totals 16 residues. Trimming removed 4 bases at V and 0 bases at J, with 13 bases between. Germline-derived CDR1 and CDR2 are MNHNS and SASEGT. As DNA, the CDR3 is TGTGCCAGCAGTGCACAGGCGTCTTATAGCAATCAGCCCCAGCATTTT. This gives the protein CASSAQASYSNQPQHF.

J is TRBJ2-1 and V is TRBV27; the D gene is possibly TRBD2 (5 bases). This CDR3 has 14 residues. V was trimmed by 4 bases and J by 4 bases, leaving 11 bases between them. Looked up from germline, CDR1 is MNHEY and CDR2 is SMNVEV (reference sequence). CDR3 sequence (DNA): TGTGCCAGCAGTTGGGTGGGAGTTTACAATGAGCAGTTCTTC. This translates into CASSWVGVYNEQFF.